This T cell receptor (beta chain) came from a study of cytomegalovirus exposure and HLA in healthy donors. Germline trimming cut 8 bases from V and 1 base from J; bases unmatched to any gene: 6. CDR3 length: 15 residues. Germline CDR1 reads LNHDA; CDR2 reads SQIVND (reference sequence). PCR used 60 Vbeta primers and 13 Jbeta primers. TCRdb keeps only in-frame clones here, not all; method: immunoSEQ multiplex PCR. The data hold about 140,000 clones, with more than 7.5% observed a single time. Concerning this clone itself: Its antigen remains unidentified.

Study-wide results and caveats: Cytomegalovirus status, reportedly, was diagnosed with high specificity and sensitivity by the classifier.

The chain combines TRBV19 with TRBJ2-1; 9 nucleotides match TRBD2. The source is a man between 50 and 59 years old in good health and CMV-seronegative. The sample taken for sequencing was PBMCs. The CDR3 DNA follows: TGTGCCAGTCGCCAGACTAGCGGATCCTACAATGAGCAGTTCTTC. Protein: CASRQTSGSYNEQFF.